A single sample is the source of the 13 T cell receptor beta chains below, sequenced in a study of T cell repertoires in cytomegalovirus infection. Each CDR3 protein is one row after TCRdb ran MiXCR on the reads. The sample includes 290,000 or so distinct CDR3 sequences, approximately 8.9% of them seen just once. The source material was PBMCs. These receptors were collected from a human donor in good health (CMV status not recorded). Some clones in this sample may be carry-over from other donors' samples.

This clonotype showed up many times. CDR3: CASSLRASSETDTQYF. As DNA, the CDR3 is TGTGCCAGCAGCTTACGGGCTAGCAGTGAGACAGATACGCAGTATTTT. The chain combines TRBV7-8 with TRBJ2-3, with a tentative D call TRBD2 (5 bases). CDR1 and CDR2 (germline): SGHVS, FQNEAQ. The length of the CDR3 is 16 residues. The V end lost 2 bases, the J end lost 3 bases, and 15 bases lay between the germline ends.

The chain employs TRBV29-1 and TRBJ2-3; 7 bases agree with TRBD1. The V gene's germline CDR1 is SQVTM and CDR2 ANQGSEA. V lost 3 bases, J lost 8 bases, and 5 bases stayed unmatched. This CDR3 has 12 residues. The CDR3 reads CSVEETGSTQYF. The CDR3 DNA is TGCAGCGTTGAGGAGACAGGGAGTACGCAGTATTTT.

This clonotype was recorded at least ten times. CDR3 bases: TGTGCCAGCAGTTTCCAGGGGTCCGGGGAGCTGTTTTTT. Its translation is CASSFQGSGELFF. The rearrangement joins TRBV27 to TRBJ2-2, with D tentatively TRBD1 (6 bases). The CDR3 runs to 13 residues. V was trimmed by 3 bases and J by 6 bases, leaving 8 bases between them. Germline CDR1 reads MNHEY; CDR2 reads SMNVEV (reference sequence).

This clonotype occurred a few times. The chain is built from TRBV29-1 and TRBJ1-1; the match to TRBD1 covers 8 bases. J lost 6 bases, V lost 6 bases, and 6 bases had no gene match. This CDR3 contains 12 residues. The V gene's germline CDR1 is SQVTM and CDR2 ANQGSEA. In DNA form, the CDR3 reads TGCAGCGTGGGGCAGGGGGCTGCTGAAGCTTTCTTT. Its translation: CSVGQGAAEAFF.

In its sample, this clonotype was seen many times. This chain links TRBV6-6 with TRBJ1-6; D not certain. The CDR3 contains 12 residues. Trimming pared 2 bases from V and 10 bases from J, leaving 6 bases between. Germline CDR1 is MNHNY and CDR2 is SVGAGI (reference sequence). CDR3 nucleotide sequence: TGTGCCAGCAGTTACAAGGAATCACCCCTCCACTTT. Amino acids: CASSYKESPLHF.

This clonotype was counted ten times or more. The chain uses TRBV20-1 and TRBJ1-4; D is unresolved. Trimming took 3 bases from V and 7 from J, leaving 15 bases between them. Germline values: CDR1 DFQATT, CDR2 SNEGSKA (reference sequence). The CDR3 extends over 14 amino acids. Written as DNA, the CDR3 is TGCAGTGCTAGGACCGGGGAGGTTCCTGAAAAACTGTTTTTT. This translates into CSARTGEVPEKLFF.

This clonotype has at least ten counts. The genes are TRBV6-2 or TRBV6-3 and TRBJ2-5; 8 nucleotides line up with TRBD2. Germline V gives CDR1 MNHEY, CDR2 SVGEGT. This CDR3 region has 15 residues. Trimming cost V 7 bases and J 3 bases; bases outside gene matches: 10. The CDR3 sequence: CASTGAGGRKETQYF. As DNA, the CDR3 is TGTGCCAGCACAGGGGCGGGGGGCCGGAAAGAGACCCAGTACTTC.

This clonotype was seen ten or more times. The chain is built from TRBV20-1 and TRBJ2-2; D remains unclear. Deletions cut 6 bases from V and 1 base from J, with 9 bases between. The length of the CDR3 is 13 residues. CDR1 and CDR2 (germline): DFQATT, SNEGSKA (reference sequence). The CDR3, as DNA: TGCAGTGCCCCAGAGGTGAACACCGGGGAGCTGTTTTTT. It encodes CSAPEVNTGELFF.

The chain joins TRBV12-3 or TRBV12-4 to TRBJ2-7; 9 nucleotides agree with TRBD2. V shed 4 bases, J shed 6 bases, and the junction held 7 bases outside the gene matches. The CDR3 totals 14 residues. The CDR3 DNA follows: TGTGCCAGCAGTTCGTCTAGCGGGGCTAGCGAGCAGTACTTC. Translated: CASSSSSGASEQYF.

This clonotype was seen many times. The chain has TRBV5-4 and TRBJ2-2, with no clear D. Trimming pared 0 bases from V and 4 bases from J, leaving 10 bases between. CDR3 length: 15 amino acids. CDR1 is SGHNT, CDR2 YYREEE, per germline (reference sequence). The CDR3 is CASSLDSGFTGELFF. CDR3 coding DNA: TGTGCCAGCAGCTTGGACAGTGGATTCACCGGGGAGCTGTTTTTT.

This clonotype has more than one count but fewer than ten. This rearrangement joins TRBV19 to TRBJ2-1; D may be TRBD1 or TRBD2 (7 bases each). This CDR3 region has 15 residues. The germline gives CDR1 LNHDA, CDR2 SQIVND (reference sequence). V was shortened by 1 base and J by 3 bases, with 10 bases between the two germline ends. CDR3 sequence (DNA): TGTGCCAGTAGTATAGCAGGGGGGGGCTACAATGAGCAGTTCTTC. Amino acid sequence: CASSIAGGGYNEQFF.

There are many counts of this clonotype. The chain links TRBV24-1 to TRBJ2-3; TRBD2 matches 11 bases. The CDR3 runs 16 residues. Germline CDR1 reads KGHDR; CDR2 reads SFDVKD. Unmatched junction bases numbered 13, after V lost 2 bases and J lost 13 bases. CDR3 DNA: TGTGCCACCAGTGATTCGGAAACAGAACTAGCGGGGGCGGAGTATTTT. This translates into CATSDSETELAGAEYF.

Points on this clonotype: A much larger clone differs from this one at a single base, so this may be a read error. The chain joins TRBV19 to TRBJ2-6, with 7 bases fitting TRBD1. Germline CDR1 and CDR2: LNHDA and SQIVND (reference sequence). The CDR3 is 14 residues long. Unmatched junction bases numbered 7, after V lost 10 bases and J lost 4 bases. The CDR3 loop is CATRDSPGANVLTF. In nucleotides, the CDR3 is TGTGCCACTAGGGACAGTCCGGGGGCCAACGTCCTGACTTTC.